Shown below are 20 T cell receptor beta chains from a single sample sequenced in a study of blood T cell repertoires in COVID-19. Method: immunoSEQ multiplex PCR; TCRdb's copy keeps in-frame clones and lacks some. The sample lists under 75,000 clones; approximately 88% were seen once. The sample was peripheral blood. The receptors here all came from a man aged 45-60 years with active COVID-19.

In DNA, the CDR3 is TGTGCCAGCAGCTTTGGAGGGGCACAAGAGACCCAGTACTTC. It is translated as CASSFGGAQETQYF. V is TRBV7-7 and J is TRBJ2-5, with TRBD2 as a possible D gene (6 bases). The CDR3 is 14 amino acids. Looked up from germline, CDR1 is SSHAT and CDR2 is FNYEAQ (reference sequence). V lost 3 bases to trimming and J lost 2 bases, with 10 bases between them.

This chain uses TRBV3-1 (or the pseudogene TRBV3-2) with TRBJ1-1, with a weak D call TRBD1 (6 bases). The germline V and J ends were trimmed by 3 bases and 9 bases, with 11 bases remaining between them. The CDR3 is 12 amino acids. Germline V gene data show CDR1 as LGHDT and CDR2 as YNNKEL (reference sequence). CDR3 residues: CASSHPQGQAFF. In DNA form, the CDR3 reads TGTGCCAGCAGCCACCCTCAGGGGCAAGCTTTCTTT.

The chain joins TRBV10-3 to TRBJ2-5, with 9 bases matching TRBD1. Germline V lookup: CDR1 ENHRY, CDR2 SYGVKD. V was pared by 6 bases and J by 4 bases, with 6 bases of the junction left unmatched. The CDR3 loop spans 14 amino acids. For the CDR3, the DNA is TGTGCCATCAGATCGGACAGGGGAGGAGAGACCCAGTACTTC. Translation: CAIRSDRGGETQYF.

This rearrangement joins TRBV5-1 to TRBJ1-1; D possibly corresponds to TRBD1 (5 bases). Trimming left V 0 bases short and J 2 bases short, with 11 bases between. The germline V gene encodes CDR1 SGHRS and CDR2 YFSETQ. This CDR3 is 15 amino acids long. The CDR3 nucleotides read TGCGCCAGCAGCTTGGGGGCGACAGTTAACACTGAAGCTTTCTTT. Protein: CASSLGATVNTEAFF. The variable domain in full, with the rest retrieved from reference TRBV5-1 and TRBJ1-1, is KAGVTQTPRYLIKTRGQQVTLSCSPISGHRSVSWYQQTPGQGLQFLFEYFSETQRNKGNFPGRFSGRQFSNSRSEMNVSTLELGDSALYLCASSLGATVNTEAFFGQGTRLTVV.

The chain combines TRBV5-1 with TRBJ2-2; unclear D gene. CDR1 SGHRS and CDR2 YFSETQ come from the germline V gene. This CDR3 contains 15 residues. V was shortened by 0 bases and J by 2 bases, with 8 bases between the two germline ends. In DNA form, the CDR3 reads TGCGCCAGCAGCTTGGAACAGATAAACACCGGGGAGCTGTTTTTT. Protein product: CASSLEQINTGELFF.

The chain has TRBV20-1 and TRBJ1-2; D is undetermined. CDR1 DFQATT and CDR2 SNEGSKA come from the germline V gene (reference sequence). V dropped 3 bases and J dropped 5 bases, with 16 bases sitting between them. CDR3 length equals 14 residues. CDR3 sequence: CSASSPLYGYGYTF. CDR3 bases: TGCAGTGCTAGTAGCCCCCTCTACGGGTATGGCTACACCTTC.

The chain uses TRBV3-1 (or the pseudogene TRBV3-2) and TRBJ2-6, with a weak D call TRBD1 (6 bases). The CDR3 totals 17 residues. V gave up 1 base and J gave up 2 bases, with 12 bases separating them. CDR1 LGHDT and CDR2 YNNKEL come from the germline V gene (reference sequence). In DNA form, the CDR3 reads TGTGCCAGCAGCCAAGCCCACCCAGGGGCTGGGGCCAACGTCCTGACTTTC. This codes for CASSQAHPGAGANVLTF.

This chain connects TRBV5-5 to TRBJ1-3; TRBD1 is a possible D gene (5 bases). Germline CDR1 is SGHKS and CDR2 is YYEKEE (reference sequence). The CDR3 runs 14 residues. Trimming shortened V by 3 bases and J by 4 bases, and 11 bases separated the two germline ends. The DNA of the CDR3 is TGTGCCAGCAGCTCCCCAGGGTCGGGAAACACCATATATTTT. Translating gives CASSSPGSGNTIYF.

The rearrangement links TRBV6-5 to TRBJ2-7; 12 positions agree with TRBD1. Germline V CDR1 and CDR2: MNHEY, SVGAGI. This CDR3 is built from 16 residues. V was clipped by 0 bases and J by 3 bases; unmatched bases: 3. As DNA, the CDR3 is TGTGCCAGCAGTTACTCCGGGACAGGGGGCCTCTACGAGCAGTACTTC. The encoded protein is CASSYSGTGGLYEQYF.

The chain links TRBV3-1 (or the pseudogene TRBV3-2) to TRBJ1-5; 8 bases agree with TRBD1. The J segment lost 6 bases and the V segment lost 3 bases, leaving 10 bases of the junction unmatched. The germline CDR1 and CDR2 sequences are LGHDT and YNNKEL (reference sequence). CDR3 length: 16 amino acids. The DNA of the CDR3 is TGTGCCAGCAGCCATGACCGGACAGGGAACGTTCAGCCCCAGCATTTT. Its translation is CASSHDRTGNVQPQHF.

The rearrangement links TRBV3-1 (or the pseudogene TRBV3-2) to TRBJ2-7; D gene uncertain. CDR1 LGHDT and CDR2 YNNKEL come from the germline V gene (reference sequence). CDR3 size: 12 residues. Trimming removed 1 base from V and 4 bases from J, with 5 bases in between. CDR3 sequence (DNA): TGTGCCAGCAGCCAAGGAGAGTACGAGCAGTACTTC. This codes for CASSQGEYEQYF.

This rearrangement joins TRBV11-3 to TRBJ2-3, with TRBD1 as a possible D gene (5 bases). The germline V gene has CDR1 SGHNT and CDR2 YENEEA. Between the trimmed V and J ends, which lost 0 bases and 0 bases, there was a span of 7 bases. The CDR3 runs to 15 residues. Written as DNA, the CDR3 is TGTGCCAGCAGCTTAGATGGGGCGAGCACAGATACGCAGTATTTT. Protein: CASSLDGASTDTQYF.

The sample holds a few counts of this clone. This chain joins TRBV7-8 and TRBJ1-1; tentative D call: TRBD1 (5 bases). Germline V gene lookup returns CDR1 SGHVS and CDR2 FQNEAQ. CDR3 size: 15 residues. V was trimmed by 0 bases and J by 0 bases, leaving 8 bases between them. The chain's CDR3 is CASSLASGMNTEAFF. CDR3 in DNA: TGTGCCAGCAGCTTAGCTTCAGGGATGAACACTGAAGCTTTCTTT.

The chain joins TRBV30 to TRBJ2-2; D is possibly TRBD1 (6 bases). The germline CDR1 and CDR2 sequences are GTSNPN and SVGIG (reference sequence). The CDR3 is made up of 13 amino acids. The germline V and J ends were trimmed by 3 bases and 4 bases, with 9 bases remaining between them. Here the CDR3 reads CAWRGRGTGELFF. CDR3 coding DNA: TGTGCCTGGAGAGGCAGGGGCACCGGGGAGCTGTTTTTT. Full variable domain (outside the CDR3, taken from reference TRBV30 and TRBJ2-2): SQTIHQWPATLVQPVGSPLSLECTVEGTSNPNLYWYRQAAGRGLQLLFYSVGIGQISSEVPQNLSASRPQDRQFILSSKKLLLSDSGFYLCAWRGRGTGELFFGEGSRLTVL.

This chain connects TRBV18 to TRBJ1-3; the D gene is possibly TRBD1 (6 bases). Trimming took off 5 bases at V and 0 bases at J, with 11 bases between the two ends. Germline lookup yields CDR1 KGHSH and CDR2 LQKENI. CDR3 length: 15 residues. CDR3 amino acids: CASSDRIFSGNTIYF. The CDR3 DNA is TGTGCCAGCTCAGACAGGATCTTCTCTGGAAACACCATATATTTT.

V gene TRBV14 combines with J gene TRBJ2-7; TRBD2 might be the D (5 bases). Germline assignment: CDR1 SGHDN and CDR2 FVKESK. This CDR3 is built from 18 residues. V was shortened by 0 bases and J by 0 bases, with 18 bases between the two germline ends. DNA for the CDR3: TGTGCCAGCAGCCAAGATCATTGGGGTAGCGCGAGCTCCTACGAGCAGTACTTC. Residues: CASSQDHWGSASSYEQYF.

This chain uses TRBV6-2 or TRBV6-3 with TRBJ1-1; D may be TRBD1 (6 bases). Germline CDR1 reads MNHEY; CDR2 reads SVGEGT. The length of the CDR3 is 14 residues. V lost 2 bases and J 1 base, leaving 8 bases between the germline ends. The CDR3 region has the DNA TGTGCCAGCAGTTACAACAGGGCGAACACTGAAGCTTTCTTT. This translates into CASSYNRANTEAFF.

V gene TRBV19 combines with J gene TRBJ2-7; no definite D call. The CDR3 has 13 amino acids. CDR1 and CDR2 from the germline V gene are LNHDA and SQIVND (reference sequence). Trimming took 6 bases from V and 3 from J, leaving 12 bases between them. The DNA for the CDR3 is TGTGCCAGTAGCCCTCCTATATTCTACGAGCAGTACTTC. Translation: CASSPPIFYEQYF.

This clone was seen a single time. V and J are TRBV13 and TRBJ2-7, with D perhaps TRBD2 (7 bases). The V end lost 3 bases, the J end lost 0 bases, and 15 bases lay between the germline ends. This CDR3 is 16 amino acids long. Germline assignment: CDR1 PRHDT and CDR2 FYEKMQ (reference sequence). The CDR3: CASSFKGGRGSYEQYF. For the CDR3, the DNA is TGTGCCAGCAGCTTTAAGGGGGGGAGAGGCTCCTACGAGCAGTACTTC.

V usage is TRBV5-4 and J usage is TRBJ2-7, with TRBD1 matching 8 bases. The CDR3 extends over 16 amino acids. CDR1 and CDR2 (germline): SGHNT, YYREEE (reference sequence). J lost 3 bases, V lost 7 bases, and 15 bases had no gene match. CDR3 region: CASADIPGQANYEQYF. The DNA for the CDR3 is TGTGCCAGCGCTGACATTCCGGGACAGGCAAACTACGAGCAGTACTTC.